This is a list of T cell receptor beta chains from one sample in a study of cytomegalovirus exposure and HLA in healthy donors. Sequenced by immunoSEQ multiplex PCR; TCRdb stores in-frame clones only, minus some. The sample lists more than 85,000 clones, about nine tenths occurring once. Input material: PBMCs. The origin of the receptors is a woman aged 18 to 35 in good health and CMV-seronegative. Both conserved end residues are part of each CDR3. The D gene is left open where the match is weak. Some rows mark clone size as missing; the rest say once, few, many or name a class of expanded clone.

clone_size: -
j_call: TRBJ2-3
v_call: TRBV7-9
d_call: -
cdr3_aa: CASSLPSTDTQYF
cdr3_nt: TGTGCCAGCAGCTTACCTAGCACAGATACGCAGTATTTT

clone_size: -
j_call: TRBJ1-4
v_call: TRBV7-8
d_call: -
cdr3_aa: CASSLRPATNEKLFF
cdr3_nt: TGTGCCAGCAGCTTACGCCCGGCAACTAATGAAAAACTGTTTTTT

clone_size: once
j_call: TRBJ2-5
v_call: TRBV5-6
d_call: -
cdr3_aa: CASSFKRLHQETQYF
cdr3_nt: TGTGCCAGCAGCTTTAAGCGGCTGCACCAAGAGACCCAGTACTTC

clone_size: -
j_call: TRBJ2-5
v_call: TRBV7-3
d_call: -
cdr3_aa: CASSLTSGEVTQYF
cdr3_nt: TGTGCCAGCAGCTTAACCTCGGGGGAGGTGACCCAGTACTTC

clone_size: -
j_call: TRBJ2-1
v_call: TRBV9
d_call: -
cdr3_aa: CASSGGTSYNEQFF
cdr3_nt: TGTGCCAGCAGCGGCGGGACCTCCTACAATGAGCAGTTCTTC

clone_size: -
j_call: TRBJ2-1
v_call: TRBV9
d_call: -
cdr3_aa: CASSVDLASYNEQFF
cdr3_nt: TGTGCCAGCAGCGTAGACTTAGCGTCGTACAATGAGCAGTTCTTC

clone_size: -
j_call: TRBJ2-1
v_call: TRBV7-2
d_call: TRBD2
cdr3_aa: CASRPPWGGNEQFF
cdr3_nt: TGTGCCAGCAGGCCTCCTTGGGGGGGCAATGAGCAGTTCTTC

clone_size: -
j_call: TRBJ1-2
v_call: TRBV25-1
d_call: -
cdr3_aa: CASSVTASGNYGYTF
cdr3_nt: TGTGCCAGCAGTGTTACAGCGAGCGGGAACTATGGCTACACCTTC

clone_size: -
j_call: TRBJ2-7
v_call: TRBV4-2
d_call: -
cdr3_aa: CASSQEGEGDSYEQYF
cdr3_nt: TGTGCCAGCAGCCAAGAAGGCGAGGGGGACTCCTACGAGCAGTACTTC

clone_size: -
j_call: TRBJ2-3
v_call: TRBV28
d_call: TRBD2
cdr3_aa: CASSLWEAGGTDTQYF
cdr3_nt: TGTGCCAGCAGTTTATGGGAAGCGGGGGGGACAGATACGCAGTATTTT

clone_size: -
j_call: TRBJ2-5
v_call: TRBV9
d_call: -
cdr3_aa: CASSVGGQTQYF
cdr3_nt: TGTGCCAGCAGCGTAGGCGGGCAGACCCAGTACTTC

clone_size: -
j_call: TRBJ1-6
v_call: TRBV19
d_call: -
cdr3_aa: CAAGEGVISSYNSPLHF
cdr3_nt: TGTGCGGCTGGGGAGGGGGTTATCAGCTCCTATAATTCACCCCTCCACTTT

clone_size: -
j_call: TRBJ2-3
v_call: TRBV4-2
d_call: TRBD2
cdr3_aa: CASSHGETSGTDTQYF
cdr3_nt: TGTGCCAGCAGCCATGGTGAGACTAGCGGCACAGATACGCAGTATTTT

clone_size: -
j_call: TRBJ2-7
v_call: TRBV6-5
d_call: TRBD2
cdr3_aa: CASSSGGGKGSYEQYF
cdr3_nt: TGTGCCAGCAGTTCCGGGGGGGGCAAGGGCTCCTACGAGCAGTACTTC

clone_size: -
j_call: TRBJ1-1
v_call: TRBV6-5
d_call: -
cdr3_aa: CASSLRGFQAFF
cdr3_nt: TGTGCCAGCAGTCTGAGGGGGTTTCAAGCTTTCTTT

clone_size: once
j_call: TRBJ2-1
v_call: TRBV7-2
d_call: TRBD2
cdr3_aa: CASSSGSGRASGQFF
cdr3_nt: TGTGCCAGCAGCTCGGGTAGCGGGAGGGCTTCGGGGCAGTTCTTC

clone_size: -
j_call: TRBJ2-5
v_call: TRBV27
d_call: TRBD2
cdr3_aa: CASSYQAGARETQYF
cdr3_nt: TGTGCCAGCAGCTACCAAGCGGGGGCCCGGGAGACCCAGTACTTC